This T cell receptor beta chain was retrieved from a study of shared clonotypes between healthy human individuals. The CDR3 loop spans 12 amino acids. V lost 4 bases, J lost 2 bases, and 3 bases lay in between. In germline, CDR1 is SQVTM, CDR2 ANQGSEA. Repertoires were generated with immunoSEQ multiplex PCR, while TCRdb's copy carries only in-frame clones and drops some. The sample gives fewer than 400,000 clones, about 74% of which show up once; about a tenth is in the top ten. This clone was seen repeatedly, ten times or more. Within the sample, other DNA sequences also encode this same CDR3. The receptor comes from a man under 40 in good health. The rearrangement uses TRBV29-1 and TRBJ2-6; no clear D gene. Sequenced input: memory CD4+ T cells sorted from blood. As to subset: CD45RA-negative fraction. For the CDR3, the DNA is TGCAGCGTTGGGGCTGGGGCCAACGTCCTGACTTTC. Translation: CSVGAGANVLTF.